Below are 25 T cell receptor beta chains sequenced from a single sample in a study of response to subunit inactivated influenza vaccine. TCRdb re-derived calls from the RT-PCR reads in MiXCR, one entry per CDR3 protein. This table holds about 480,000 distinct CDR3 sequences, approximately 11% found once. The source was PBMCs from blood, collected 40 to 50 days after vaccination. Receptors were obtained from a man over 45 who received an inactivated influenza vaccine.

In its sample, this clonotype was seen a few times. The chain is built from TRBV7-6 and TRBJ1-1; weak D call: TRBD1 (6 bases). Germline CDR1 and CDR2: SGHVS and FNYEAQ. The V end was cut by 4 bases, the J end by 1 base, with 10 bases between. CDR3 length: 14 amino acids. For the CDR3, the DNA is TGTGCCAGCAGCTGGATACAGGGGAACACTGAAGCTTTCTTT. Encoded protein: CASSWIQGNTEAFF.

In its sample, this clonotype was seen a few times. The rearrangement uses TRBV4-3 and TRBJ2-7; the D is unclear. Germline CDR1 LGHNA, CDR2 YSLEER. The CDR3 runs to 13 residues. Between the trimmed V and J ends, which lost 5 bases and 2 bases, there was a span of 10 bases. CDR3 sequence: CASSTEDPYEQYF. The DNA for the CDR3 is TGCGCCAGCAGCACAGAAGACCCCTACGAGCAGTACTTC.

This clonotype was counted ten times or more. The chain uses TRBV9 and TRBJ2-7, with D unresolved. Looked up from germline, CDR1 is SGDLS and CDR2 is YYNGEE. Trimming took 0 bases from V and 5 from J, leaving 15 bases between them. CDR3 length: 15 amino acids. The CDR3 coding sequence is TGTGCCAGCAGCGTAGGCGGCGGTGGGTCGAACGAGCAGTACTTC. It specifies CASSVGGGGSNEQYF.

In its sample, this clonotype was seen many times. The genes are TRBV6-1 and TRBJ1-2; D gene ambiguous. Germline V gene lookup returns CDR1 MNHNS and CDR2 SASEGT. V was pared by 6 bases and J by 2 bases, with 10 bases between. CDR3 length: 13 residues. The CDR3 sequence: CASSPASNYGYTF. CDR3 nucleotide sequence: TGTGCCAGCAGCCCTGCTTCGAACTATGGCTACACCTTC.

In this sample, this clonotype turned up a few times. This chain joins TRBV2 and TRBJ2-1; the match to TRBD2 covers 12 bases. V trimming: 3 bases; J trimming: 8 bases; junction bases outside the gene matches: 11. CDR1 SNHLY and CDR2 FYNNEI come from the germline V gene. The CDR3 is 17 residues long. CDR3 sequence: CASSDVSSGRAIDEQFF. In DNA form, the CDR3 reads TGTGCCAGCAGTGATGTCTCTAGCGGGAGGGCCATCGATGAGCAGTTCTTC.

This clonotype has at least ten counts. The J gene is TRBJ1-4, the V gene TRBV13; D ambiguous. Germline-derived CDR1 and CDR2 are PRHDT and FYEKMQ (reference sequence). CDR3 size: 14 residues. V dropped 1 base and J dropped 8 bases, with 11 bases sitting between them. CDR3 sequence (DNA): TGTGCCAGCAGCTTAGCCCATACAAGGGAAAAACTGTTTTTT. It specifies CASSLAHTREKLFF. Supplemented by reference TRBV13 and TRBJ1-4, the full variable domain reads AAGVIQSPRHLIKEKRETATLKCYPIPRHDTVYWYQQGPGQDPQFLISFYEKMQSDKGSIPDRFSAQQFSDYHSELNMSSLELGDSALYFCASSLAHTREKLFFGSGTQLSVL.

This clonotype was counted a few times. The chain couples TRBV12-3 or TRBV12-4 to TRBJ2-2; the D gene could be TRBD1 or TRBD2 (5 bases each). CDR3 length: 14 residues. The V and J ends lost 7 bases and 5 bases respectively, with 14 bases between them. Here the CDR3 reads CASNPGRTTGELFF. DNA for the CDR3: TGTGCCAGCAATCCGGGACGGACGACCGGGGAGCTGTTTTTT.

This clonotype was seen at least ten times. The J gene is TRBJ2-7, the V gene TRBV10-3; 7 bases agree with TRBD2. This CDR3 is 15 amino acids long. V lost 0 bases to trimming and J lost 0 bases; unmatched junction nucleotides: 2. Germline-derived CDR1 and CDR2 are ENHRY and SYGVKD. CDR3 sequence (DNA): TGTGCCATCAGTGAGTCGAGCGGGGCCTCCTACGAGCAGTACTTC. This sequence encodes CAISESSGASYEQYF.

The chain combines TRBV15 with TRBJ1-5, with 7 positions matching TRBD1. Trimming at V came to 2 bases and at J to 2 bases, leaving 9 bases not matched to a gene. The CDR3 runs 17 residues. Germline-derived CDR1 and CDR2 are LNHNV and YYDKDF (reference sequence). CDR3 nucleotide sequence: TGTGCCACCAGCAGACCCTATAGGACAGGAGGCAATCAGCCCCAGCATTTT. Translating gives CATSRPYRTGGNQPQHF.

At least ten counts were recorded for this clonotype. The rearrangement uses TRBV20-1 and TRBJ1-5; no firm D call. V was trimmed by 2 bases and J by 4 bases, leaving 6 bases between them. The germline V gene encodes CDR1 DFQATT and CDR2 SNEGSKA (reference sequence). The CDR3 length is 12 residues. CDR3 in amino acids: CSARRGNQPQHF. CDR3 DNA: TGCAGTGCTAGACGTGGGAATCAGCCCCAGCATTTT.

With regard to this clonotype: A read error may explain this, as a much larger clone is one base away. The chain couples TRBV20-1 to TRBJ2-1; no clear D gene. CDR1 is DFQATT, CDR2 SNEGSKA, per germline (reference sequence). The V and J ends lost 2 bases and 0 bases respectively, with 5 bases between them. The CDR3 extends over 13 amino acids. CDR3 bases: TGCAGTGCTAGATCCGGCTCCTACAATGAGCAGTTCTTC. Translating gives CSARSGSYNEQFF.

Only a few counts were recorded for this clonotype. CDR3 sequence: CASSRDRRDYEQYF. Written as DNA, the CDR3 is TGTGCCAGCAGCCGGGATCGACGGGACTACGAGCAGTACTTC. The gene calls are TRBV4-2 and TRBJ2-7; possibly TRBD2 for D (5 bases). The CDR3 runs 14 residues. V was trimmed by 4 bases and J by 3 bases, leaving 13 bases between them. Germline assignment: CDR1 LGHNA and CDR2 YNFKEQ.

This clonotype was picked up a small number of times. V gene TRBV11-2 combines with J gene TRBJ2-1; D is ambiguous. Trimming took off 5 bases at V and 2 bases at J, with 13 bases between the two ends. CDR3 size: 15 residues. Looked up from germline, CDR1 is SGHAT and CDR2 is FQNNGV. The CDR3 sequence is CASSPNLNTYNEQFF. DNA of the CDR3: TGTGCCAGCAGCCCAAACCTGAACACCTACAATGAGCAGTTCTTC.

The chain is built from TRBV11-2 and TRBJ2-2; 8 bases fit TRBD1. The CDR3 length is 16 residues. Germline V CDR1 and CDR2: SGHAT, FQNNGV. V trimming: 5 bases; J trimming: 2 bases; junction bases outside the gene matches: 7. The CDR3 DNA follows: TGTGCCAGCAGCAGCTACAGGGGGGCTAACACCGGGGAGCTGTTTTTT. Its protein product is CASSSYRGANTGELFF.

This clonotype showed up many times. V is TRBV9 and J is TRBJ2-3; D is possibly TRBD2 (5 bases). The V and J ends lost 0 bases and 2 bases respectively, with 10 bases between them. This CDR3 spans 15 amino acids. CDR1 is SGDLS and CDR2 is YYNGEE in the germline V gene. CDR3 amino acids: CASSVEGAATDTQYF. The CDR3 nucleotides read TGTGCCAGCAGCGTAGAGGGAGCGGCCACAGATACGCAGTATTTT. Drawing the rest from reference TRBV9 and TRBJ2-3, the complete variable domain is DSGVTQTPKHLITATGQRVTLRCSPRSGDLSVYWYQQSLDQGLQFLIQYYNGEERAKGNILERFSAQQFPDLHSELNLSSLELGDSALYFCASSVEGAATDTQYFGPGTRLTVL.

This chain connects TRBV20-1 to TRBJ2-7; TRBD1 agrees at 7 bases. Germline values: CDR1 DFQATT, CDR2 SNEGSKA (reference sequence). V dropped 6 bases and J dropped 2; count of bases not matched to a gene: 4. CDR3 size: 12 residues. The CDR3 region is CSATDRPYEQYF. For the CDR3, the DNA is TGCAGTGCCACGGACAGGCCCTACGAGCAGTACTTC.

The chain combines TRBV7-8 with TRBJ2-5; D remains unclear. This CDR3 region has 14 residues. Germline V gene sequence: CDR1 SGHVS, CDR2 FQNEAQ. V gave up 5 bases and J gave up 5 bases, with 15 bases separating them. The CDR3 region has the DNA TGTGCCAGCAGCCCCGTGAGGTTTGGGGAGACCCAGTACTTC. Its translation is CASSPVRFGETQYF.

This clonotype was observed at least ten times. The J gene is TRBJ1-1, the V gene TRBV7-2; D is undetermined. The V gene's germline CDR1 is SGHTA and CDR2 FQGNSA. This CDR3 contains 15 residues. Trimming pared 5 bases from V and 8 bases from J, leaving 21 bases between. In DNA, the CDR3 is TGTGCCAGCAGCCCGCGAGCAGGCGAGGCGGGAGAAGCTTTCTTT. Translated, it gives CASSPRAGEAGEAFF.

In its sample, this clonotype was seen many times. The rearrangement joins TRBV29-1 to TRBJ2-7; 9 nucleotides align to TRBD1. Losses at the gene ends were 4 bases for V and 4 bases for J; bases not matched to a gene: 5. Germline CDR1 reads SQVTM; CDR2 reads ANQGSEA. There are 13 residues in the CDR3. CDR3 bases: TGCAGCGTTGGGACCGACAGGGGGTACGAGCAGTACTTC. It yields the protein CSVGTDRGYEQYF.

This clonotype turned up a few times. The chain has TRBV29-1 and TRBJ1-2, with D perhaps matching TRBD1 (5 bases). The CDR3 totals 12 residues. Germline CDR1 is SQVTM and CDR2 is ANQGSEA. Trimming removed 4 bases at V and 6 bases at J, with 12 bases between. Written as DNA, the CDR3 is TGCAGCGTTGCCCCAGGGAATCATGGCTACACCTTC. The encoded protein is CSVAPGNHGYTF.

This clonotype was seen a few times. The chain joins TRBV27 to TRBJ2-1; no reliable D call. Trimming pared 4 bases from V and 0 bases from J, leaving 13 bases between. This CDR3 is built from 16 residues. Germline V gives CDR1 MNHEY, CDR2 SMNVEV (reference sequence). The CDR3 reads CASSSRRPSSYNEQFF. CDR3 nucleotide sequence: TGTGCCAGCAGTTCACGACGCCCGAGCTCCTACAATGAGCAGTTCTTC.

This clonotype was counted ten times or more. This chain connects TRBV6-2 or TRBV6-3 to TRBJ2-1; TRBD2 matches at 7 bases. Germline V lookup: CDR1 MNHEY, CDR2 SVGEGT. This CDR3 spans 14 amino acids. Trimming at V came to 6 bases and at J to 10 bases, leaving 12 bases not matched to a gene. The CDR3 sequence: CASSPTVAGVEQFF. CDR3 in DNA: TGTGCCAGCAGCCCCACAGTAGCGGGCGTGGAGCAGTTCTTC.

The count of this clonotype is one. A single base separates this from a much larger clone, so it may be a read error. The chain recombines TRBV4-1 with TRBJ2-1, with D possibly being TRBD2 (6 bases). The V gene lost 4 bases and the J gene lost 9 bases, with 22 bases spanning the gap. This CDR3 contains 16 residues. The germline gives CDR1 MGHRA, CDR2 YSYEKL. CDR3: CASSLQTGGAGSEQFF. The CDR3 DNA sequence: TGCGCCAGCAGCCTGCAAACCGGGGGTGCCGGCAGTGAGCAGTTCTTC.

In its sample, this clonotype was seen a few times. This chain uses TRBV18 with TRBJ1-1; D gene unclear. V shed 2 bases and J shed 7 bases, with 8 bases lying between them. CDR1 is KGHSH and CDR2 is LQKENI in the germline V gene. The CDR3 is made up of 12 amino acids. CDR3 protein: CASSPGVFEAFF. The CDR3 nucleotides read TGTGCCAGCTCACCAGGAGTCTTTGAAGCTTTCTTT.

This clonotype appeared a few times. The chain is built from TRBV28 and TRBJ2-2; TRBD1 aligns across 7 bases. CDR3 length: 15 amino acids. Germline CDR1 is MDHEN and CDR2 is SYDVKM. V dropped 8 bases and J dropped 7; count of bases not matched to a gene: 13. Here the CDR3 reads CASRFLDRAGGELFF. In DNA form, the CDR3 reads TGTGCCAGCCGATTCCTCGACAGGGCCGGCGGGGAGCTGTTTTTT.